The 2 T cell receptor beta chains given below trace back to one sample, sequenced in a study of control samples from healthy donors and cancer patients. Data came from immunoSEQ multiplex PCR; TCRdb stores just in-frame clones and leaves some out. The sample lists 170,000 or so clones, about 91% occurring once. What was sequenced was blood. The receptors originated from a woman aged 35 to 49 in good health.

The V gene is TRBV7-9, the J gene TRBJ1-1, with D unclear. From germline, CDR1 is SEHNR and CDR2 FQNEAQ (reference sequence). The CDR3 sequence is 13 residues long. V was cut by 2 bases and J by 3 bases, with 7 bases left in between. The CDR3 loop reads CASSLPADTEAFF. CDR3 DNA: TGTGCCAGCAGCTTACCGGCGGACACTGAAGCTTTCTTT.

In nucleotides, the CDR3 is TGTGCCAGCAGTTACCTTTCGGGACAAGCTAACTATGGCTACACCTTC. The encoded protein is CASSYLSGQANYGYTF. The chain links TRBV6-5 to TRBJ1-2; a weak D match, TRBD1 (6 bases). The germline V and J ends were trimmed by 2 bases and 0 bases, with 13 bases remaining between them. The CDR3 has 16 amino acids. Looked up from germline, CDR1 is MNHEY and CDR2 is SVGAGI.